This T cell receptor beta chain was retrieved from a study of vaccination effects on CD4 cells after COVID-19. Overall study context: Participants completed two doses of the BNT162b2 or mRNA-1273 vaccine. Notes on the study in general: Healthy vaccine recipients' vaccine-induced clones were almost all SARS-CoV-2 mono-reactive.

This clone was picked up a small number of times. Its antigen remains unknown. The ViraFEST assay expanded antigen-specific CD4+ T cells with viral peptide pools before sequencing. Subsequent to a culture period of 10 to 11 days, CD4+ T cells were isolated. Vaccine recipients lacked prior SARS-CoV-2 infection and had negative nucleocapsid antibodies. Cultures received IL-2 medium that replaced half the medium on days 3 and 7. The CDR3 covers 14 residues. V shed 1 base and J shed 0 bases, with 7 bases lying between them. The germline CDR1 and CDR2 sequences are LNHDA and SQIVND (reference sequence). Only in-frame clones appear in the TCRdb table, and some are missing; sequencing was by immunoSEQ multiplex PCR. This table has some 22,000 clones, 73% appearing once.

The rearrangement uses TRBV19 and TRBJ2-7, with TRBD1 as a possible D gene (6 bases). This receptor was obtained from a human donor who received a COVID-19 vaccine. Material: CD4+ T cells from PBMCs cultured with HCoV-NL63 spike peptides, obtained before COVID-19 vaccination. CDR3 residues: CASSIGGHSYEQYF. In DNA form, the CDR3 reads TGTGCCAGTAGTATAGGGGGACACTCCTACGAGCAGTACTTC. The full variable domain, rest sourced from reference TRBV19 and TRBJ2-7, is DGGITQSPKYLFRKEGQNVTLSCEQNLNHDAMYWYRQDPGQGLRLIYYSQIVNDFQKGDIAEGYSVSREKKESFPLTVTSAQKNPTAFYLCASSIGGHSYEQYFGPGTRLTVT.